This TCR beta chain comes out of a study of Tregs in tolerant kidney transplant recipients. Libraries were prepared by immunoSEQ multiplex PCR; TCRdb keeps only in-frame clonotypes and omits some of them. The sample contains tens of thousands of clones, about 84% of which appear only once. Germline lookup yields CDR1 MNHNS and CDR2 SASEGT. This CDR3 spans 16 amino acids. The V gene end was trimmed by 2 bases and the J gene end by 5 bases; junction bases not matched to a gene: 9. Concerning this clone: Its antigen remains unidentified.

Related graft donors supplied nonmyeloablative bone marrow transplants, and mixed chimerism was transient. Whole-study findings and limits: Nucleotide sequences could not be compared across some patients' samples due to primer changes. This study did not directly address biological reproducibility. Tolerant patients' donor-specific Tregs expanded beyond overall Tregs, suggesting antigen-driven growth.

The clonotype comes from a human patient who received a combined kidney and bone marrow transplant. Some T cells may trace back to the graft donor. Here the sequenced sample was CD8+ T cells from blood (PBMCs), taken 6 months after the transplant. The rearrangement links TRBV6-1 to TRBJ2-3; 8 bases align to TRBD2. The CDR3 DNA follows: TGTGCCAGCAGTGAAATAGTAGCGGGACCTGTAGATACGCAGTATTTT. This gives the protein CASSEIVAGPVDTQYF.